This TCR beta chain was observed in a study of T cell repertoires in aging, cancer and after chemotherapy. In the study overall: Over several months to years, re-sampled healthy donor repertoires clearly shared clones.

The template was genomic DNA from peripheral blood, not RNA. The CDR3 totals 15 residues. V lost 0 bases, J lost 1 base, and 10 bases lay in between. CDR1 is SGHRS and CDR2 is YFSETQ in the germline V gene. Study-level points and caveats: The repertoire data cannot show anything about immunological memory following chemotherapy.

To note about this clonotype: Its specificity is unknown.

A mixed TRB-A/B primer pool amplified rearranged TRB by multiplex touch-down PCR. A single record per CDR3 protein comes from TCRdb applying MiXCR to the multiplex PCR reads. The data show about 10,000 distinct CDR3 sequences, around 38% seen once. The receptor was isolated from a human donor in good health. The V call is TRBV5-1, the J call TRBJ2-5; D gene uncertain. The sequencing sample was made of blood. The CDR3 loop reads CASSLAGSPQETQYF. In nucleotides, the CDR3 is TGCGCCAGCAGCTTGGCCGGAAGCCCCCAAGAGACCCAGTACTTC.